Listed below are T cell receptor beta chains from one sample, sequenced in a study of blood T cell repertoires in COVID-19. Here immunoSEQ multiplex PCR was the method, and the copy in TCRdb shows in-frame clones only, minus some. The sample includes over 600,000 clones, 70% to 90% of them seen just once. The material sequenced was peripheral blood. These receptors all stem from a woman under 30 with acute or convalescent COVID-19. The CDR3 runs from the conserved cysteine through the conserved F or W. Each record gives: clone size, D gene, V gene, J gene, CDR3 DNA, CDR3 protein. The D gene is left open where the match is weak. Clone size is shown for a subset of rows, as once, few, many or a class of expanded clone.

NA	TRBD1	TRBV30	TRBJ2-7	TGTGCCTGGAGTGGGACAGGGGTCTACGAGCAGTACTTC	CAWSGTGVYEQYF
once	TRBD2	TRBV6-4	TRBJ2-1	TGTGCCAGCAGTGACTTTCCCCCTCTAGCGGGGGGACACAATGAGCAGTTCTTC	CASSDFPPLAGGHNEQFF
once	TRBD1	TRBV7-2	TRBJ1-2	TGTGCCACCCTACCCGCGGCAGGGGGGCGCGACTATGGCTACACCTTC	CATLPAAGGRDYGYTF
NA	TRBD2	TRBV6-4	TRBJ2-1	TGTGCCAGCAGTGCTCGGGGGGGAGAGGGGCAGTTCTTC	CASSARGGEGQFF
NA	NA	TRBV18	TRBJ1-1	TGTGCCACCGCCCCTGACGGCGGCACTGAAGCTTTCTTT	CATAPDGGTEAFF
NA	TRBD1	TRBV4-3	TRBJ2-2	TGCGCCAGCAGCCAAGATTGGACAGGGGTAGGCGGGGAGCTGTTTTTT	CASSQDWTGVGGELFF
NA	NA	TRBV7-3	TRBJ2-3	TGTGCCAGCAGCCACACGACTAGTCAAACGCAGTATTTT	CASSHTTSQTQYF
NA	NA	TRBV19	TRBJ1-2	TGTGCCAGTAGTGTCCCAGGCAGGGGTGTAAGAGGCTACACCTTC	CASSVPGRGVRGYTF
NA	TRBD1	TRBV5-8	TRBJ2-1	TGTGCCACCCTGGACAGGGTAAATGATGAGCAGTTCTTC	CATLDRVNDEQFF
NA	NA	TRBV4-1	TRBJ2-1	TGCGCCAGCAGCCAGAACGGGGGAAACTCATACAATGAGCAGTTCTTC	CASSQNGGNSYNEQFF